Listed below are T cell receptor beta chains from one sample, sequenced in a study of cytomegalovirus exposure and HLA in healthy donors. The repertoire was sequenced with immunoSEQ multiplex PCR; TCRdb's copy has only in-frame clones and lacks some. Here the sample spans roughly 200,000 clones, approximately 86% being singletons. What was sequenced was PBMCs. These TCRs come from a woman in her 30s in good health and CMV-seronegative. The CDR3 runs from the conserved cysteine through the conserved F or W. The D gene is left open where the match is weak. Clone sizes are given selectively: once, few, many, or a class where the clone is expanded.

abundance: NA
v_gene: TRBV4-1
j_gene: TRBJ1-2
d_gene: NA
len: 14
CDR3nt: TGCGCCAGCAGCCAATGGTCGGGAAACTATGGCTACACCTTC
CDR3aa: CASSQWSGNYGYTF

abundance: NA
v_gene: TRBV6-1
j_gene: TRBJ2-1
d_gene: TRBD2
len: 15
CDR3nt: TGTGCCAGCAGTGGGAGACTAGCGGATTACAATGAGCAGTTCTTC
CDR3aa: CASSGRLADYNEQFF

abundance: NA
v_gene: TRBV6-1
j_gene: TRBJ2-2
d_gene: TRBD2
len: 15
CDR3nt: TGTGCCAGCAGTCCATGGACTAGACGGACCGGGGAGCTGTTTTTT
CDR3aa: CASSPWTRRTGELFF

abundance: NA
v_gene: TRBV5-4
j_gene: TRBJ1-1
d_gene: NA
len: 15
CDR3nt: TGTGCCAGCAGCTTGGGTGGCAGGGGTCACACTGAAGCTTTCTTT
CDR3aa: CASSLGGRGHTEAFF

abundance: once
v_gene: TRBV5-1
j_gene: TRBJ1-4
d_gene: TRBD1
len: 15
CDR3nt: TGCGCCAGCAGCTTACCGGGACAGGGGAACGAAAAACTGTTTTTT
CDR3aa: CASSLPGQGNEKLFF

abundance: NA
v_gene: TRBV7-2
j_gene: TRBJ1-1
d_gene: NA
len: 13
CDR3nt: TGTGCCAGCAGCTTACGGGGGGCTAATGAAGCTTTCTTT
CDR3aa: CASSLRGANEAFF

abundance: once
v_gene: TRBV2
j_gene: TRBJ1-2
d_gene: NA
len: 14
CDR3nt: TGTGCCAGCAGTGAGGTGGGGAGGGTAGGTGGCTACACCTTC
CDR3aa: CASSEVGRVGGYTF

abundance: NA
v_gene: TRBV19
j_gene: TRBJ2-7
d_gene: TRBD1
len: 14
CDR3nt: TGTGCCAGTAGTTCCACGGGACAGACCTACGAGCAGTACTTC
CDR3aa: CASSSTGQTYEQYF

abundance: NA
v_gene: TRBV28
j_gene: TRBJ1-5
d_gene: NA
len: 14
CDR3nt: TGTGCCGGAACAACAGGGTTAAGCAATCAGCCCCAGCATTTT
CDR3aa: CAGTTGLSNQPQHF

abundance: NA
v_gene: TRBV10-3
j_gene: TRBJ1-4
d_gene: NA
len: 14
CDR3nt: TGTGCCATCAGTGGAGGAGGGTTTGGCGAAAAACTGTTTTTT
CDR3aa: CAISGGGFGEKLFF

abundance: few
v_gene: TRBV6-5
j_gene: TRBJ2-7
d_gene: NA
len: 15
CDR3nt: TGTGCCAGCAGTTACTCGCCGGCGGGTTCGGACGAGCAGTACTTC
CDR3aa: CASSYSPAGSDEQYF

abundance: NA
v_gene: TRBV5-4
j_gene: TRBJ2-6
d_gene: NA
len: 16
CDR3nt: TGTGCCAGCAGCTTGGAGGGGGTACCTGGGGCCAACGTCCTGACTTTC
CDR3aa: CASSLEGVPGANVLTF

abundance: NA
v_gene: TRBV7-2
j_gene: TRBJ2-5
d_gene: NA
len: 13
CDR3nt: TGTGCCAGCAGCTCGCGGTGGAGAGAGACCCAGTACTTC
CDR3aa: CASSSRWRETQYF

abundance: NA
v_gene: TRBV5-1
j_gene: TRBJ2-5
d_gene: NA
len: 13
CDR3nt: TGCGCCAGCAGTTCTAGCCGGCCGGGGACCCAGTACTTC
CDR3aa: CASSSSRPGTQYF

abundance: NA
v_gene: TRBV5-4
j_gene: TRBJ2-7
d_gene: NA
len: 11
CDR3nt: TGTGCCAGCAGCCAGGGGGGCGAGCAGTACTTC
CDR3aa: CASSQGGEQYF

abundance: once
v_gene: TRBV11-2
j_gene: TRBJ1-2
d_gene: TRBD1
len: 17
CDR3nt: TGTGCCAGCAGCCCGCTAACGGACAGGGGGAAGCGGTATGGCTACACCTTC
CDR3aa: CASSPLTDRGKRYGYTF

abundance: NA
v_gene: TRBV2
j_gene: TRBJ2-5
d_gene: TRBD2
len: 15
CDR3nt: TGTGCCAGCAGTGAACAAGCGGGAGGGCTGAAGACCCAGTACTTC
CDR3aa: CASSEQAGGLKTQYF

abundance: NA
v_gene: TRBV9
j_gene: TRBJ2-1
d_gene: NA
len: 13
CDR3nt: TGTGCCAGCAGCGTAGCCTTCTACAATGAGCAGTTCTTC
CDR3aa: CASSVAFYNEQFF